What follows is one T cell receptor beta chain and its context. The data stem from a study of shared clonotypes between healthy human individuals. Sequenced by immunoSEQ multiplex PCR; TCRdb stores in-frame clones only, minus some. The table records 2.3 million or so clones, roughly 93% of them present only once. The CDR3 loop spans 16 amino acids. Germline CDR1 is MNHEY and CDR2 is SVGAGI. The V and J ends lost 0 bases and 3 bases, in that order; junction bases with no gene match: 5. This sequence was found in a man younger than 35 in good health. Some clones in this sample may be carry-over from other donors' samples. This chain uses TRBV6-5 with TRBJ1-3; 7 bases agree with TRBD1. Sequenced: naive CD4+ T cells from PBMCs. Subset: CD45RA+ positively selected. The CDR3 nucleotides read TGTGCCAGCAGTTACTCGGACAGGACGCTTGGAAACACCATATATTTT. This encodes CASSYSDRTLGNTIYF.